This T cell receptor beta chain appears in the sequencing data of a study of Graves' ophthalmopathy and Graves' hyperthyroidism. About the research overall: Researchers classed hyperthyroidism as stable given no ophthalmopathy within 18 months of follow-up. Study conclusions and caveats: Blood also contained most of the expanded thyroid clonotypes above 0.001 frequency.

Trimming removed 0 bases from V and 4 bases from J, with 9 bases in between. The length of the CDR3 is 15 residues. The V gene's germline CDR1 is SGHTA and CDR2 FQGNSA. TCR beta CDR3 regions were amplified from RNA transcripts. The first round was an RT-PCR with HTBI primers, and the second round was a multiplex PCR. Via MiXCR, TCRdb re-called the multiplex PCR reads, giving one row per CDR3 protein. The table has 500,000 to 600,000 distinct CDR3 sequences, about 40% seen once. This clonotype has a handful of counts. What it recognizes is unknown. The sample taken for sequencing was peripheral blood or thyroid tissue (not recorded which). The source is an adult man with Graves' hyperthyroidism. This chain links TRBV7-2 with TRBJ2-2, with D possibly matching TRBD1 (6 bases). The CDR3 nucleotides are TGTGCCAGCAGCTTAGCTCAGGGGCGCACCGGGGAGCTGTTTTTT. Translated, it gives CASSLAQGRTGELFF. The variable domain in full, completed from reference TRBV7-2 and TRBJ2-2, reads GAGVSQSPSNKVTEKGKDVELRCDPISGHTALYWYRQSLGQGLEFLIYFQGNSAPDKSGLPSDRFSAERTGGSVSTLTIQRTQQEDSAVYLCASSLAQGRTGELFFGEGSRLTVL.